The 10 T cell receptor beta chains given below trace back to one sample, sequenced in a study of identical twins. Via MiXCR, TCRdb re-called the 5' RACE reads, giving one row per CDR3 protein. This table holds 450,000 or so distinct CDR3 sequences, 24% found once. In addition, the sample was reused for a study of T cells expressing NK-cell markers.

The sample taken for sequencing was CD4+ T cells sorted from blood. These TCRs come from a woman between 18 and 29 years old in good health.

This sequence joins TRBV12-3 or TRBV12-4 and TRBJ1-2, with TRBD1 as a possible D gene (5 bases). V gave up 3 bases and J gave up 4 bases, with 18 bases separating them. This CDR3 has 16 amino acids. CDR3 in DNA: TGTGCCAGCAGTTTCGGTTTGACAGTGGGAACCTATGGCTACACCTTC. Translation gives CASSFGLTVGTYGYTF.

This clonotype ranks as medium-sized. The CDR3 DNA sequence: TGCGCCAGCAGCTTGACAGTAGCCAAAAACATTCAGTACTTC. The encoded protein is CASSLTVAKNIQYF. The V gene is TRBV5-1, the J gene TRBJ2-4; no clear D gene. The CDR3 consists of 14 residues. CDR1 and CDR2 from the germline V gene are SGHRS and YFSETQ. Deletions cut 1 base from V and 0 bases from J, with 5 bases between.

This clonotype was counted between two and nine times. This chain's CDR3 is CAGGTAEDTQYF. The CDR3 DNA sequence: TGTGCCGGGGGGACCGCCGAGGATACGCAGTATTTT. The chain employs TRBV10-3 and TRBJ2-3, with D possibly matching TRBD2 (6 bases). Germline assignment: CDR1 ENHRY and CDR2 SYGVKD. V was cut by 11 bases and J by 6 bases, with 15 bases left in between. CDR3 length equals 12 residues.

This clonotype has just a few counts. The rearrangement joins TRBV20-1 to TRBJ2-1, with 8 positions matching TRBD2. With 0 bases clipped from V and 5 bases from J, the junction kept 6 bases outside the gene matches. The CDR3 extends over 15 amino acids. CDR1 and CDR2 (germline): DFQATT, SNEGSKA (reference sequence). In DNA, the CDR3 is TGCAGTGCTAGAGATCTGGCGGGAGGCCACAATGAGCAGTTCTTC. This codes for CSARDLAGGHNEQFF.

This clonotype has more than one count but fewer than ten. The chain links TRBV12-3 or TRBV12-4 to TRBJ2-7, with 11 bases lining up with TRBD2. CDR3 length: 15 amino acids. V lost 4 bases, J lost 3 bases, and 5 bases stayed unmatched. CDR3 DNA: TGTGCCAGCAGTTGGGGACTAGCGGAGAACTACGAGCAGTACTTC. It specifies CASSWGLAENYEQYF.

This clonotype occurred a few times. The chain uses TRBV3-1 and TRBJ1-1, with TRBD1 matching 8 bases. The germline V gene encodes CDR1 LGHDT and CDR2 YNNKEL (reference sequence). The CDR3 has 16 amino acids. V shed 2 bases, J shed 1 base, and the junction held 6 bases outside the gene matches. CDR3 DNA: TGTGCCAGCAGCCAAAGTCCCGGGACAGGGAACACTGAAGCTTTCTTT. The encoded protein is CASSQSPGTGNTEAFF. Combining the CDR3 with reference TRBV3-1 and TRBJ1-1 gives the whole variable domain DTAVSQTPKYLVTQMGNDKSIKCEQNLGHDTMYWYKQDSKKFLKIMFSYNNKELIINETVPNRFSPKSPDKAHLNLHINSLELGDSAVYFCASSQSPGTGNTEAFFGQGTRLTVV.

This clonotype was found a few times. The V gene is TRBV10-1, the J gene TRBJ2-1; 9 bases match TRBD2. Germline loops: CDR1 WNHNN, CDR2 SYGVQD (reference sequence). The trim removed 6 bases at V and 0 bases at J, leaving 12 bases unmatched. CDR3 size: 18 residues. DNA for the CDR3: TGCGCCAGCAGGCTAGGACTAGCGTCACCAAGCTCCTACAATGAGCAGTTCTTC. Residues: CASRLGLASPSSYNEQFF.

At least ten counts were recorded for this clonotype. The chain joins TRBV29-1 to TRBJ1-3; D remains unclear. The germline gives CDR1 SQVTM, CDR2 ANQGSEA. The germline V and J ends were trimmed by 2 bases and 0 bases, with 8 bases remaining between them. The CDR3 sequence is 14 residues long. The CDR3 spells CSVETSNSGNTIYF. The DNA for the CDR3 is TGCAGCGTTGAAACCTCTAACTCTGGAAACACCATATATTTT. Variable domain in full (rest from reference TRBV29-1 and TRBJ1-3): SAVISQKPSRDICQRGTSLTIQCQVDSQVTMMFWYRQQPGQSLTLIATANQGSEATYESGFVIDKFPISRPNLTFSTLTVSNMSPEDSSIYLCSVETSNSGNTIYFGEGSWLTVV.

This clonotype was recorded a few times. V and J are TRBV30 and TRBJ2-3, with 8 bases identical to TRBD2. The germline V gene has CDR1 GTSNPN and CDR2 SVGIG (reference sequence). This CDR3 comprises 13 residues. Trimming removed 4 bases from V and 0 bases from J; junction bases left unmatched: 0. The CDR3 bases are TGTGCCTGGACTAGCGGGAGCACAGATACGCAGTATTTT. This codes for CAWTSGSTDTQYF.

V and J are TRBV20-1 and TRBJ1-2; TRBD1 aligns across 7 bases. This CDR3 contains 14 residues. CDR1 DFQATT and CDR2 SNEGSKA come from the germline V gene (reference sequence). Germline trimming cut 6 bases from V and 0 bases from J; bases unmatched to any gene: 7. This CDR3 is CSAQGLPTNYGYTF. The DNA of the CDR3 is TGCAGTGCACAGGGGTTACCTACTAACTATGGCTACACCTTC.